The T cell receptor (beta chain) under discussion was sequenced for a study of T cell responses to AZD1222 COVID-19 vaccine. Looking at the study overall: Doses given second, at about 4 or about 12 weeks, were pooled.

This clone was detected once. No antigen is known for it. Points from the study as a whole: Most donors were white British and more were female, and clonal diversity was possibly underestimated. Samples come after the peak T cell response, not at day 14.

TCRdb's copy holds only in-frame clones and misses some; the assay was immunoSEQ multiplex PCR. The data contain about 84,000 clones, 75% to 90% of them singletons. Germline V lookup: CDR1 SGHDN, CDR2 FVKESK. The V gene lost 1 base and the J gene lost 5 bases, with 17 bases spanning the gap. The CDR3 contains 17 residues. The chain is built from TRBV14 and TRBJ1-4; no reliable D call. This sequence originates from an adult in good health. The sample was peripheral blood, taken on day 0 of AZD1222 vaccination. This chain's CDR3 is CASSQVNRELRNEKLFF. In DNA form, the CDR3 reads TGTGCCAGCAGCCAAGTAAATAGGGAATTACGAAATGAAAAACTGTTTTTT. Complete variable domain (other parts from reference TRBV14 and TRBJ1-4): EAGVTQFPSHSVIEKGQTVTLRCDPISGHDNLYWYRRVMGKEIKFLLHFVKESKQDESGMPNNRFLAERTGGTYSTLKVQPAELEDSGVYFCASSQVNRELRNEKLFFGSGTQLSVL.